These 9 T cell receptor beta chains share one sample of origin, sequenced in a study of PD-1 blockade in mismatch repair-deficient tumors. Some clones are missing from TCRdb's copy, which holds only in-frame ones; the method was immunoSEQ multiplex PCR. The sample carries roughly 120,000 clones, 88% recorded once. The sample consisted of peripheral blood, taken 70 to 73 weeks after starting pembrolizumab. These receptors were taken from an adult with mismatch repair-deficient cancer.

The chain couples TRBV29-1 to TRBJ2-7; 11 nucleotides line up with TRBD1. This CDR3 has 15 residues. V lost 1 base, J lost 2 bases, and 4 bases stayed unmatched. In germline, CDR1 is SQVTM, CDR2 ANQGSEA. The CDR3 sequence: CSVEGGTGGAYEQYF. DNA for the CDR3: TGCAGCGTTGAAGGAGGGACAGGGGGGGCCTACGAGCAGTACTTC.

The genes are TRBV6-1 and TRBJ2-5; unclear D gene. The germline CDR1 and CDR2 sequences are MNHNS and SASEGT. Trimming cost V 5 bases and J 4 bases, with 5 bases left between them. The CDR3 runs to 11 residues. The CDR3 sequence: CASSFGETQYF. For the CDR3, the DNA is TGTGCCAGCAGTTTCGGAGAGACCCAGTACTTC.

The chain combines TRBV6-5 with TRBJ1-2; D remains unclear. The CDR3 is 13 amino acids. Trimming removed 5 bases at V and 8 bases at J, with 15 bases between. The germline V gene encodes CDR1 MNHEY and CDR2 SVGAGI. DNA for the CDR3: TGTGCCAGCAGTGTACAGTTTATGGAGGGCTACACCTTC. Its protein is CASSVQFMEGYTF.

The chain combines TRBV6-6 with TRBJ2-1; D might be TRBD1 or TRBD2, each matching 5 bases. This CDR3 has 11 residues. The V end was cut by 4 bases, the J end by 14 bases, with 12 bases between. Germline V CDR1 and CDR2: MNHNY, SVGAGI (reference sequence). CDR3 sequence reads: CASSSGTREFF. The CDR3 DNA is TGTGCCAGCAGTTCCGGGACCCGGGAGTTCTTC.

This chain links TRBV10-3 with TRBJ1-2; D is undetermined. V lost 7 bases to trimming and J lost 0 bases, with 9 bases between them. CDR3 length: 13 amino acids. Germline lookup yields CDR1 ENHRY and CDR2 SYGVKD. CDR3 protein: CAINDVSNYGYTF. The CDR3, as DNA: TGTGCCATCAATGATGTTTCTAACTATGGCTACACCTTC.

A single count supports this clone. The rearrangement links TRBV19 to TRBJ2-7, with TRBD1 identical over 9 bases. V gave up 2 bases and J gave up 3 bases; unmatched junction bases: 8. The CDR3 is 16 residues long. Germline-derived CDR1 and CDR2 are LNHDA and SQIVND (reference sequence). CDR3 protein: CASSITPGQGIYEQYF. DNA of the CDR3: TGTGCCAGTAGTATAACCCCGGGACAGGGAATCTACGAGCAGTACTTC.

The chain is built from TRBV6-6 and TRBJ2-7; no clear D. CDR3 length equals 13 residues. V was shortened by 5 bases and J by 7 bases, with 15 bases between the two germline ends. CDR1 MNHNY and CDR2 SVGAGI come from the germline V gene (reference sequence). CDR3 nucleotide sequence: TGTGCCAGCAGTCACGGCCCTGCCGGGGAGCAGTACTTC. Protein: CASSHGPAGEQYF.

Note on this clone: Other DNA sequences in the sample encode the same CDR3. This chain joins TRBV7-9 and TRBJ2-7; D gene unclear. The CDR3 consists of 11 residues. Germline assignment: CDR1 SEHNR and CDR2 FQNEAQ (reference sequence). Trimming stripped 4 bases from V and 4 bases from J, with 5 bases between. Here the CDR3 reads CASSSRYEQYF. The CDR3 coding sequence is TGTGCCAGCAGCTCAAGATACGAGCAGTACTTC.

V and J are TRBV6-5 and TRBJ2-1, with unresolved D. CDR3 size: 15 residues. Germline V lookup: CDR1 MNHEY, CDR2 SVGAGI. V was cut by 2 bases and J by 4 bases, with 12 bases left in between. The CDR3 bases are TGTGCCAGCAGTTACGGGCCGGAGATTTACAATGAGCAGTTCTTC. Translating gives CASSYGPEIYNEQFF.